The source of this TCR beta chain is a study of blood T cell repertoires in COVID-19. Study background: COVID-19 samples, acute and convalescent, were from the United States, Italy and Spain. The cDNA or gDNA used as material had been derived from T cells, B-cell-depleted T cells, or PBMCs.

This CDR3 has 13 amino acids. V lost 8 bases to trimming and J lost 4 bases; unmatched junction nucleotides: 4. Germline CDR1 and CDR2: SNHLY and FYNNEI. This clone was counted once. Methods used by the authors: Scientists estimated how many nucleated cells there were by amplifying reference gene primers. Data came from immunoSEQ multiplex PCR; TCRdb stores just in-frame clones and leaves some out. The D gene and trimming were derived from the DNA, and the V and J assignments and clone size from that table. The sample has about 250,000 clones, roughly four fifths seen once. The clonotype originates from a woman aged 65 to 85 with acute or convalescent COVID-19. This chain uses TRBV2 with TRBJ1-1; 10 nucleotides align to TRBD1. Sequencing used peripheral blood. CDR3 nucleotides: TGTGCCAGCGGGGGACAGGGGTTCACTGAAGCTTTCTTT. This gives the protein CASGGQGFTEAFF.